This TCR beta chain was observed in a study of shared clonotypes between healthy human individuals. Germline assignment: CDR1 SGHRS and CDR2 YFSETQ. V lost 4 bases and J lost 7, with 14 bases in between. The CDR3 covers 14 residues. On this clone: Its cognate antigen is unknown.

The protocol was immunoSEQ multiplex PCR, while the TCRdb copy is restricted to in-frame clones and leaves out a portion. The sample yields some 1,600,000 clones, 95% to 99% seen once. Study-level findings and limits: The sharing of 4% to 5.5% of naive CD4 clonotypes was seen across a few donors.

Specimen: naive CD4+ T cells sorted from blood. Subset given: CD45RA+ positively selected. The chain uses TRBV5-1 and TRBJ1-4; a possible D gene is TRBD1 (6 bases). This receptor was identified in a man in his thirties or forties in good health. In nucleotides, the CDR3 is TGCGCCAGCAGCACCGGGACACAGGGTGAAAAACTGTTTTTT. Protein sequence: CASSTGTQGEKLFF.